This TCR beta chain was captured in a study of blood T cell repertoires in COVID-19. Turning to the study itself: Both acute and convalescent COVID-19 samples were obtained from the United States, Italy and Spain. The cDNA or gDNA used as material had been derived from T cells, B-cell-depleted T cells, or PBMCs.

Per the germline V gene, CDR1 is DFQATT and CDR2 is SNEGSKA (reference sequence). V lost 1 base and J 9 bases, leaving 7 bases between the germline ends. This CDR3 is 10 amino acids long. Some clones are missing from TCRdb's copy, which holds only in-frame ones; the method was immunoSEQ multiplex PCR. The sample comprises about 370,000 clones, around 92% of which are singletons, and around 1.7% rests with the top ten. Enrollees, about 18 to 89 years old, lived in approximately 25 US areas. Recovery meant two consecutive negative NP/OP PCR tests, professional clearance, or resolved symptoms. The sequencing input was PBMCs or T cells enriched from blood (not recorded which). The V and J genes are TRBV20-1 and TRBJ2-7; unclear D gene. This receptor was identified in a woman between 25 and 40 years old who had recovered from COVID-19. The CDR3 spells CSARGDSQYF. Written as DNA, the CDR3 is TGCAGTGCTAGAGGCGACTCGCAGTACTTC.